The T cell receptor (beta chain) described here comes from a study of T cell repertoires in cytomegalovirus infection. Across the study: Indicated by public TCR beta signatures were CMV infection and matching HLA type.

J gave up 8 bases and V 3 bases, and 3 bases lay outside the gene matches. The CDR3 is made up of 12 amino acids. Germline CDR1 and CDR2: DFQATT and SNEGSKA (reference sequence). TCRdb called the reads again in MiXCR, with one record for every CDR3 protein. The table has approximately 350,000 distinct CDR3 sequences, about 32% seen once. This clonotype showed up just a few times. What it binds is unknown. Study-wide points: Summed public TCR beta family frequency identified CMV carriers bearing the relevant HLA. The ex vivo response was dominated by HLA-C-restricted CMV-specific TCR beta clonotypes.

Material: cultured PBMCs, obtained from culture after CMV antigen stimulation. V and J are TRBV20-1 and TRBJ1-2, with 10 bases lining up with TRBD1. The sequence derives from a human donor in good health (CMV status not recorded). Some clones in this sample may be carry-over from other donors' samples. The CDR3 is CSASGTGAGYTF. In DNA form, the CDR3 reads TGCAGTGCTAGTGGGACAGGGGCGGGCTACACCTTC.